This T cell receptor (beta chain) was recorded in a study of blood T cell repertoires in COVID-19. Overall study: Sites in the United States, Italy and Spain provided acute and convalescent COVID-19 samples. Sources were T cells, B-cell-depleted T cells, or PBMCs; the material itself was cDNA or gDNA.

The CDR3 has 13 amino acids. CDR1 is SEHNR, CDR2 FQNEAQ, per germline (reference sequence). Original data processing: By means of reference gene primer amplification, nucleated cell counts were estimated. Libraries were prepared by immunoSEQ multiplex PCR; TCRdb keeps only in-frame clonotypes and omits some of them. Clone size and V and J calls were adopted from that table, with D and trimming inferred from the DNA. The table has tens of thousands of clones, 85% to 90% seen once. Points on this clone: A read error may account for a junction end that differs from germline.

The source of this sequence is an older man with acute or convalescent COVID-19. Input material: peripheral blood. V is TRBV7-9 and J is TRBJ2-7, with TRBD2 matching 7 bases. The CDR3 DNA is TGTGCCAGCAGCTTATCTAGTCCCGCGGGAGCGACTTTC. This gives the protein CASSLSSPAGATF.